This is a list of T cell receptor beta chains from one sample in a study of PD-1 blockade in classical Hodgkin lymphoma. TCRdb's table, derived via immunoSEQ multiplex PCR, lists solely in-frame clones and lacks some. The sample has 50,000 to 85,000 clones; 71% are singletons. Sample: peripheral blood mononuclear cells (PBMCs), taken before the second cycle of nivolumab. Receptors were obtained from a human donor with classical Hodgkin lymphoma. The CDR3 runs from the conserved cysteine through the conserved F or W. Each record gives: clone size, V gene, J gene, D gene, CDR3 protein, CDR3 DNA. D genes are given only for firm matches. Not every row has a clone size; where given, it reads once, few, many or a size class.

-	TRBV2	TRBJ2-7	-	CASSEGWVSSYEQYF	TGTGCCAGCAGTGAAGGATGGGTGAGCTCCTACGAGCAGTACTTC
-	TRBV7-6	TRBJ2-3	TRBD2	CASSIAGLTDTQYF	TGTGCCAGCAGTATAGCGGGCCTCACAGATACGCAGTATTTT
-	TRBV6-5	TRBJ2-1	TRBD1	CASSLGQGQYEQFF	TGTGCCAGCAGCCTGGGACAGGGTCAGTATGAGCAGTTCTTC
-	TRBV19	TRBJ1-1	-	CASSPGVGTEAFF	TGTGCCAGTAGTCCAGGGGTGGGCACTGAAGCTTTCTTT
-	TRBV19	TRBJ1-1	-	CASSIWAGQGTEAFF	TGTGCCAGTAGTATCTGGGCAGGGCAAGGCACTGAAGCTTTCTTT
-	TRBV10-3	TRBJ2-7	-	CAIAAEGEQYF	TGTGCCATCGCGGCGGAGGGGGAGCAGTACTTC
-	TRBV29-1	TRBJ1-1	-	CSVARTGELNTEAFF	TGCAGCGTCGCAAGGACGGGTGAATTGAACACTGAAGCTTTCTTT
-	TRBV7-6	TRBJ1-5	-	CASSLGTQINQPQHF	TGTGCCAGCAGCTTAGGAACTCAAATCAATCAGCCCCAGCATTTT
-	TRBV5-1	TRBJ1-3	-	CASSLEGSAGNTIYF	TGCGCCAGCAGCTTGGAGGGGTCGGCTGGAAACACCATATATTTT
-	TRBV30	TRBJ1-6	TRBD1	CAWSVTGRDSPLHF	TGTGCCTGGAGTGTGACAGGGAGGGACTCACCCCTCCACTTT
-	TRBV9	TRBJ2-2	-	CASSVGDGELFF	TGTGCCAGCAGCGTAGGTGACGGGGAGCTGTTTTTT
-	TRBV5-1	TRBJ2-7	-	CASSLVASSEQYF	TGCGCCAGCAGCTTGGTGGCCAGTTCCGAGCAGTACTTC
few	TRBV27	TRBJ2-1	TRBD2	CASSSNPLAHEQFF	TGTGCCAGCAGTTCAAATCCACTAGCGCATGAGCAGTTCTTC
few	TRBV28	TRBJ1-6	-	CASSTPATYNSPLHF	TGTGCCAGCAGTACCCCAGCCACCTATAATTCACCCCTCCACTTT
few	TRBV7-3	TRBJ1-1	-	CASSLSGNTEAFF	TGTGCCAGCAGCTTATCGGGGAACACTGAAGCTTTCTTT
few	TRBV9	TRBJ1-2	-	CASAEGDGYTF	TGTGCCAGCGCGGAGGGAGATGGCTACACCTTC
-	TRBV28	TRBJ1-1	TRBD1	CASSTTNRGGMNTEAFF	TGTGCCAGCAGCACGACGAACAGGGGAGGCATGAACACTGAAGCTTTCTTT
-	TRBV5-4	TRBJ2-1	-	CASSLRLALDEQFF	TGTGCCAGCAGCTTGAGGCTAGCGTTGGATGAGCAGTTCTTC
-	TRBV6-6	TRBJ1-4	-	CASTRGVFEKLFF	TGTGCCAGCACGAGGGGGGTCTTTGAAAAACTGTTTTTT
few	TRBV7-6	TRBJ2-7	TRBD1	CASSLAYDGTGNYEQYF	TGTGCCAGCAGCTTAGCCTACGACGGGACAGGGAACTACGAGCAGTACTTC
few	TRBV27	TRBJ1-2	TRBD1	CASSSAGGVNGYTF	TGTGCCAGCAGTTCCGCAGGGGGCGTAAATGGCTACACCTTC
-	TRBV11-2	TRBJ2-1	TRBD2	CASSSLAGLSYNEQFF	TGTGCCAGCAGCTCCTTAGCGGGGCTCTCCTACAATGAGCAGTTCTTC
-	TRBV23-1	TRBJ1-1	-	CRAAAALSEAFF	TGCCGGGCCGCGGCAGCTCTTTCTGAAGCTTTCTTT
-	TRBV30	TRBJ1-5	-	CAWRLGGNQPQHF	TGTGCCTGGAGGTTGGGGGGCAATCAGCCCCAGCATTTT
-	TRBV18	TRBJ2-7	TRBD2	CASSQVAGDEQYF	TGTGCCAGCTCACAAGTAGCGGGAGACGAGCAGTACTTC
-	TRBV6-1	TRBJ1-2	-	CASSEYPNYGYTF	TGTGCCAGCAGTGAATATCCCAACTATGGCTACACCTTC
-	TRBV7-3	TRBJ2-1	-	CASSLNREHNEQFF	TGTGCCAGCAGCTTAAATCGGGAACACAATGAGCAGTTCTTC
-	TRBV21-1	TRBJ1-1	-	CASSKAKGREAFF	TGTGCCAGCAGCAAAGCAAAGGGGCGCGAAGCTTTCTTT
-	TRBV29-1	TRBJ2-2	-	CSVGRQENTGELFF	TGCAGCGTTGGTAGGCAGGAGAACACCGGGGAGCTGTTTTTT
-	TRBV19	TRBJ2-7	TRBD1	CASSLARDRSSYEQYF	TGTGCCAGTAGTCTCGCCCGGGACAGGTCCTCCTACGAGCAGTACTTC
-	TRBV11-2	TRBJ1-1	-	CASSSLDRRWGEAFF	TGTGCCAGCAGCTCCCTCGACAGGAGATGGGGTGAAGCTTTCTTT
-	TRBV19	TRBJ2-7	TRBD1	CASSMEDRVGPYEQYF	TGTGCCAGTAGTATGGAGGACAGGGTAGGCCCTTACGAGCAGTACTTC